This record covers a single T cell receptor (beta chain). Antigen: not known. This entry is derived from a study of cytomegalovirus exposure and HLA in healthy donors. Study results and caveats: In a later analysis, common viral pathogens appeared linked to several of the most significant clusters. Later on, a genetic analysis was performed. It linked a missense variant in DCLRE1C with V- and J-gene trimming of TCR beta. Segments of the TCR beta V type were, in most cases, productive about 87% or about 30% of the time in an earlier analysis.

The PCR employed 60 Vbeta primers together with 13 Jbeta primers. Profiling relied on immunoSEQ multiplex PCR, and the TCRdb table lists in-frame clones only, not all of them. The data contain about 160,000 clones, around 74% of them singletons. The clonotype originates from a female donor in good health and CMV-seronegative. Source material: PBMCs.

The CDR3 bases are TGTGCCAGCAGTTACACGAGGGCCTCCTACAATGAGCAGTTCTTC. This translates into CASSYTRASYNEQFF. This chain links TRBV6-5 with TRBJ2-1; D is perhaps TRBD2 (5 bases). Germline V CDR1 and CDR2: MNHEY, SVGAGI. This CDR3 region has 15 residues. V lost 2 bases and J 0 bases, leaving 8 bases between the germline ends.